A single sample gave rise to the 24 T cell receptor beta chains below, sequenced in a study of T-cell reconstitution after alpha-beta-depleted transplantation in children. Unique molecular identifiers were incorporated when the TCRbeta library was constructed. TCRdb itself ran the PCR reads through MiXCR, one entry per CDR3 protein. Of 200,000 to 250,000 distinct CDR3 sequences detected, about 9.5% appear once; the ten largest clones hold around 6%. The sample in question was PBMCs from the stem cell graft donor, obtained from the stem cell graft. The origin of the receptors is a human donor who donated a stem cell graft to a child with acute lymphoblastic leukemia.

This clonotype was seen ten or more times. The chain employs TRBV29-1 and TRBJ2-2, with 9 bases fitting TRBD1. J was trimmed by 3 bases and V by 8 bases; bases with no gene match: 4. The CDR3 length is 13 residues. Germline loops: CDR1 SQVTM, CDR2 ANQGSEA. The chain's CDR3 is CSSRQGDTGELFF. DNA for the CDR3: TGCAGCTCTCGACAGGGGGACACCGGGGAGCTGTTTTTT.

This clonotype was counted ten times or more. The chain combines TRBV29-1 with TRBJ2-2; TRBD2 aligns across 9 bases. Germline CDR1 is SQVTM and CDR2 is ANQGSEA. This CDR3 region has 13 residues. V gave up 5 bases and J gave up 6 bases; unmatched junction bases: 4. In DNA, the CDR3 is TGCAGCGTTCAAGCTAGCGGGGCCGGGGAGCTGTTTTTT. This gives the protein CSVQASGAGELFF.

V usage is TRBV5-1 and J usage is TRBJ1-3, with a weak D call TRBD1 (6 bases). Trimming took off 0 bases at V and 0 bases at J, with 22 bases between the two ends. The CDR3 loop spans 20 amino acids. Per germline, CDR1 SGHRS and CDR2 YFSETQ. CDR3 loop: CASSLEAGGGGGSSGNTIYF. CDR3 sequence (DNA): TGCGCCAGCAGCTTGGAGGCCGGAGGCGGGGGGGGCTCCTCTGGAAACACCATATATTTT.

This clonotype was seen many times. This rearrangement joins TRBV6-1 to TRBJ1-5; D is perhaps TRBD1 (5 bases). The CDR3 length is 15 residues. V lost 1 base to trimming and J lost 3 bases, with 10 bases between them. Per germline, CDR1 MNHNS and CDR2 SASEGT. CDR3: CASSEVGGYNQPQHF. The CDR3 coding sequence is TGTGCCAGCAGTGAAGTCGGGGGGTACAATCAGCCCCAGCATTTT.

This clonotype was seen only a few times. In DNA, the CDR3 is TGCGCCAGCAGCCCGGGACCGCAGAACACTGAAGCTTTCTTT. It codes for CASSPGPQNTEAFF. The chain combines TRBV5-1 with TRBJ1-1, with a weak D call TRBD1 (5 bases). The germline V gene encodes CDR1 SGHRS and CDR2 YFSETQ. V was cut by 4 bases and J by 1 base, with 11 bases left in between. The CDR3 has 14 residues.

This clonotype was counted a few times. J is TRBJ2-5 and V is TRBV20-1; no clear D. The V and J ends lost 6 bases and 2 bases respectively, with 10 bases between them. This CDR3 has 12 residues. CDR1 and CDR2 from the germline V gene are DFQATT and SNEGSKA (reference sequence). CDR3 nucleotide sequence: TGCAGTGCAAAGACAAGTCAAGAGACCCAGTACTTC. Protein sequence: CSAKTSQETQYF.

This clonotype was seen more than once but under ten times. The chain links TRBV7-2 to TRBJ2-7; 7 bases map to TRBD1. The CDR3 loop spans 15 amino acids. The ends lost 3 bases at V and 3 bases at J; junction bases unmatched: 8. Germline lookup yields CDR1 SGHTA and CDR2 FQGNSA. For the CDR3, the DNA is TGTGCCAGCAGCTTTGGAGACAGGGCAGGCTACGAGCAGTACTTC. Amino acids: CASSFGDRAGYEQYF.

The genes are TRBV5-8 and TRBJ1-1; TRBD1 is a possible D gene (6 bases). Germline V lookup: CDR1 SGHTS, CDR2 YDEGEE. CDR3 length: 14 residues. With 3 bases removed from V and 3 bases from J, the gap between germline ends came to 12 bases. The CDR3 here is CASSWKRGHTEAFF. The CDR3 bases are TGTGCCAGCAGCTGGAAGCGGGGGCACACTGAAGCTTTCTTT.

The table lists this clonotype with many counts. This sequence joins TRBV3-1 and TRBJ2-1; 7 bases align to TRBD2. Losses at the gene ends were 3 bases for V and 4 bases for J; bases not matched to a gene: 6. CDR3 length: 15 residues. In germline, CDR1 is LGHDT, CDR2 YNNKEL (reference sequence). CDR3 amino acids: CASSQGSGVYNEQFF. As DNA, the CDR3 is TGTGCCAGCAGCCAGGGGAGCGGGGTTTACAATGAGCAGTTCTTC.

There are a few counts of this clonotype. CDR3 amino acids: CASSLHLIANEKLFF. CDR3 sequence (DNA): TGCGCCAGCAGCTTACATCTGATTGCCAATGAAAAACTGTTTTTT. The genes are TRBV5-1 and TRBJ1-4; D is unresolved. Trimming stripped 2 bases from V and 5 bases from J, with 13 bases between. Germline loops: CDR1 SGHRS, CDR2 YFSETQ. The CDR3 has 15 amino acids.

The chain is built from TRBV7-2 and TRBJ1-2, with D perhaps matching TRBD1 (6 bases). There are 16 residues in the CDR3. Germline V gene sequence: CDR1 SGHTA, CDR2 FQGNSA. Trimming took off 0 bases at V and 8 bases at J, with 19 bases between the two ends. The CDR3 nucleotides are TGTGCCAGCAGCTTAGCGTGGGGGGGCAACTATGTGGGCTACACCTTC. Protein: CASSLAWGGNYVGYTF.

This clonotype was found a few times. The chain combines TRBV20-1 with TRBJ2-2; 8 bases align to TRBD1. Germline V gene lookup returns CDR1 DFQATT and CDR2 SNEGSKA (reference sequence). CDR3 length equals 16 residues. The J segment lost 6 bases and the V segment lost 0 bases, leaving 9 bases of the junction unmatched. CDR3 coding DNA: TGCAGTGCTAGAGAGTGGTCAGGGGGCGAATCCGGGGAGCTGTTTTTT. Protein product: CSAREWSGGESGELFF.

This chain links TRBV30 with TRBJ2-1; a possible D gene is TRBD1 (5 bases). CDR1 and CDR2 (germline): GTSNPN, SVGIG (reference sequence). This CDR3 has 14 residues. V was shortened by 5 bases and J by 0 bases, with 11 bases between the two germline ends. This CDR3 reads CAWSQGSSYNEQFF. CDR3 nucleotides: TGTGCCTGGTCCCAGGGTAGCTCCTACAATGAGCAGTTCTTC.

This clonotype was seen a few times. CDR3 nucleotides: TGTGCCAGCAGCTTAGTACAGTCTAATTCACCCCTCCACTTT. Protein product: CASSLVQSNSPLHF. J is TRBJ1-6 and V is TRBV7-9; D is unclear. The V end lost 1 base, the J end lost 6 bases, and 7 bases lay between the germline ends. This CDR3 has 14 amino acids. Per the germline V gene, CDR1 is SEHNR and CDR2 is FQNEAQ (reference sequence).

This clonotype was detected once. The rearrangement links TRBV4-3 to TRBJ2-2, with no clear D. The CDR3 is 14 amino acids. The V and J ends lost 3 bases and 5 bases respectively, with 10 bases between them. CDR1 LGHNA and CDR2 YSLEER come from the germline V gene. The CDR3 nucleotides are TGCGCCAGCAGCCACGATGCCCGGACCGGGGAGCTGTTTTTT. It codes for CASSHDARTGELFF.

The V and J genes are TRBV27 and TRBJ2-5, with D unclear. This CDR3 has 14 amino acids. V was cut by 0 bases and J by 2 bases, with 7 bases left in between. The germline V gene encodes CDR1 MNHEY and CDR2 SMNVEV (reference sequence). CDR3 amino acids: CASSLSVGQETQYF. CDR3 DNA sequence: TGTGCCAGCAGTTTATCAGTAGGGCAAGAGACCCAGTACTTC.

This clonotype came up many times. This chain uses TRBV7-9 with TRBJ1-3; maybe TRBD1 (6 bases). From germline, CDR1 is SEHNR and CDR2 FQNEAQ (reference sequence). The CDR3 contains 14 residues. V lost 11 bases and J lost 0, with 14 bases in between. CDR3 in amino acids: CAGKQGFSGNTIYF. DNA of the CDR3: TGTGCCGGAAAACAGGGATTCTCTGGAAACACCATATATTTT.

CDR3 residues: CASRAGTGSNQPQHF. In DNA, the CDR3 is TGTGCCAGCAGAGCCGGGACAGGCAGCAATCAGCCCCAGCATTTT. The J gene is TRBJ1-5, the V gene TRBV12-3 or TRBV12-4; 8 bases are shared with TRBD1. The CDR3 is made up of 15 amino acids. The J segment lost 1 base and the V segment lost 6 bases, leaving 5 bases of the junction unmatched.

V and J are TRBV7-9 and TRBJ2-1; 10 nucleotides align to TRBD1. V lost 5 bases to trimming and J lost 9 bases; unmatched junction nucleotides: 10. The germline V gene encodes CDR1 SEHNR and CDR2 FQNEAQ (reference sequence). The CDR3 runs 15 residues. CDR3 nucleotide sequence: TGTGCCAGCAGCGACGACGGGACAGGGGAGGGTGAGCAGTTCTTC. Translated, it gives CASSDDGTGEGEQFF.

This clonotype was observed a handful of times. This chain uses TRBV4-2 with TRBJ1-3, with 9 bases identical to TRBD1. This CDR3 is 16 amino acids long. Germline CDR1 and CDR2: LGHNA and YNFKEQ. J gave up 5 bases and V 0 bases, and 5 bases lay outside the gene matches. As DNA, the CDR3 is TGTGCCAGCAGCCAAGATGGGGGACAGGGAAGAAACACCATATATTTT. Amino acid sequence: CASSQDGGQGRNTIYF.

The table lists this clonotype with a few counts. The chain uses TRBV12-3 or TRBV12-4 and TRBJ2-7; 10 bases line up with TRBD2. The CDR3 spans 15 residues. With V trimmed by 6 bases and J by 1 base, 6 bases remained unmatched. This CDR3 reads CASRLSSGGSYEQYF. CDR3 in DNA: TGTGCCAGCAGACTTTCTAGCGGGGGATCCTACGAGCAGTACTTC.

This clonotype was detected ten times or more. The chain uses TRBV20-1 and TRBJ2-7; unclear D gene. Trimming removed 4 bases from V and 3 bases from J, with 10 bases in between. This CDR3 has 12 amino acids. Per germline, CDR1 DFQATT and CDR2 SNEGSKA (reference sequence). This chain's CDR3 is CSAKPSIYEQYF. The CDR3 DNA reads TGCAGTGCTAAGCCATCTATCTACGAGCAGTACTTC.

Ten or more counts support this clonotype. The V gene is TRBV12-3 or TRBV12-4, the J gene TRBJ2-1; 8 nucleotides line up with TRBD2. The CDR3 is 15 amino acids. After removal of 5 bases from V and 10 bases from J, the junction contained 13 bases not matched to a gene. Here the CDR3 DNA reads TGTGCCAGCAGTAAACCTGGCGGGGGGCAAGAGGAGCAGTTCTTC. Its protein is CASSKPGGGQEEQFF.

This clonotype was picked up many times. The chain recombines TRBV7-6 with TRBJ2-6; D not certain. V was cut by 2 bases and J by 0 bases, with 14 bases left in between. The CDR3 extends over 18 amino acids. The germline gives CDR1 SGHVS, CDR2 FNYEAQ. CDR3 sequence (DNA): TGTGCCAGCAGCTTAATCCCGGCGGATTACTCTGGGGCCAACGTCCTGACTTTC. Its protein product is CASSLIPADYSGANVLTF.